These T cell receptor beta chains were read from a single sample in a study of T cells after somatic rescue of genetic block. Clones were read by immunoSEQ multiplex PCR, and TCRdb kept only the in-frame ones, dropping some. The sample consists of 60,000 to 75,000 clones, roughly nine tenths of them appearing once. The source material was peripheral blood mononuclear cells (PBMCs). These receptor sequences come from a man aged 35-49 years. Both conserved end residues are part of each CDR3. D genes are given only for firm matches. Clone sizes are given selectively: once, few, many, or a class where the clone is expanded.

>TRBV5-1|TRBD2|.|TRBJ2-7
TGCGCCAGCAGCTTGTTAGCTAGCGGACCCTCCGTTGACTACGAGCAGTACTTC
CASSLLASGPSVDYEQYF
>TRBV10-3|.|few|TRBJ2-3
TGTGCCATCAGTGGGGGTGATACGCAGTATTTT
CAISGGDTQYF
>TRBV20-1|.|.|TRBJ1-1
TGCAGTGCCCCAGACAGGCATGAAGCTTTCTTT
CSAPDRHEAFF
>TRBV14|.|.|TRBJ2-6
TGTGCCAGCAGCCAAAGTTTAACGGGGGGCATATCTGGGGCCAACGTCCTGACTTTC
CASSQSLTGGISGANVLTF
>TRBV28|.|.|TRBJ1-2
TGTGCCAGCAGTTTAGGCAGGCGGAACTATGGCTACACCTTC
CASSLGRRNYGYTF
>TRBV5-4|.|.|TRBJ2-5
TGTGCCAGCAGTGACGGGGGTTTGCGGGAGACCCAGTACTTC
CASSDGGLRETQYF
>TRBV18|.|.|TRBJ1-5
TGTGCCAGCTCATCCGAGGAGGGGAGCTATCAGCCCCAGCATTTT
CASSSEEGSYQPQHF
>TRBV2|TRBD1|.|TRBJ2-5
TGTGCCAGCAGAGAGACAGGGGGAGAGACCCAGTACTTC
CASRETGGETQYF
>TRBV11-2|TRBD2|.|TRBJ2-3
TGTGCCAGCAGCTTAGTATTAGCGGGAGGGCTGGGCACAGATACGCAGTATTTT
CASSLVLAGGLGTDTQYF
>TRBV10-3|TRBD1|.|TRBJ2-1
TGTGCCATCAGGCCGGGACAGGGGAACAATGAGCAGTTCTTC
CAIRPGQGNNEQFF
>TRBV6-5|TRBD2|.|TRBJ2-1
TGTGCCGCCACGTCCGGGAGGGGCTACAATGAGCAGTTCTTC
CAATSGRGYNEQFF
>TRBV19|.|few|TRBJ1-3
TGTGCCAGTAGTGCCGGGACTGGCGGAAACACCATATATTTT
CASSAGTGGNTIYF
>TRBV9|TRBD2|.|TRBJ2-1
TGTGCCAGCAGCTCTATAGCGGGGGGAGATTGGGATGAGCAGTTCTTC
CASSSIAGGDWDEQFF
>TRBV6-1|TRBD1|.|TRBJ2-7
TGTGCCAGCCAGACAGGGGTAGGGACCTACGAGCAGTACTTC
CASQTGVGTYEQYF
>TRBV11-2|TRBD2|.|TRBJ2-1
TGTGCCAGCAGCCTGACTAGCGGGAGCTCCTACAATGAGCAGTTCTTC
CASSLTSGSSYNEQFF
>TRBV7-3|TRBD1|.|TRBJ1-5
TGTGCCAGCAGTTTAACAGGGGGTCAGCCCCAGCATTTT
CASSLTGGQPQHF
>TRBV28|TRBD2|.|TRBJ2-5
TGTGCCAGCAGTCCGGGACTAGCGGGAGGCCGGGAGACCCAGTACTTC
CASSPGLAGGRETQYF
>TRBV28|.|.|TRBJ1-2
TGTGCCAGCAGTTTAGGAAGTGGGTATGGCTACACCTTC
CASSLGSGYGYTF
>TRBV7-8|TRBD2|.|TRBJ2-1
TGTGCCAGCAGCGGGGGGACTACTCGGGTCCCCTACAATGAGCAGTTCTTC
CASSGGTTRVPYNEQFF
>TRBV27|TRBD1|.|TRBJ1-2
TGTGCCAGCAGTGAATTTGGAGGGACAGACGTGCATGGCTACACCTTC
CASSEFGGTDVHGYTF
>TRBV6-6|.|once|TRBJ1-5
TGTGCCAGCAGCCAACCAGGGCAGCCCCAGCATTTT
CASSQPGQPQHF
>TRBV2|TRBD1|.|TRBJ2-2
TGTGCCAGCGGGGTGCCGAGGACAGGGGTTCCCGGGGAGCTGTTTTTT
CASGVPRTGVPGELFF
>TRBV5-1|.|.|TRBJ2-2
TGCGCCAGCAGCTTCCGAGCGGCGATGAACACCGGGGAGCTGTTTTTT
CASSFRAAMNTGELFF
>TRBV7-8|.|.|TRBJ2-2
TGTGCCAGCAGCTTAAAACTAGCATCGACCGGGGAGCTGTTTTTT
CASSLKLASTGELFF
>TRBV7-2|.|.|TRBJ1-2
TGTGCCAGCAGCTTAGCCCCTACAGGGAGGGTAAGCGGCTACACCTTC
CASSLAPTGRVSGYTF
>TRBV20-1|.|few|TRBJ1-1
TGCAGTGCTAGAGGACACATCGAAGCTTTCTTT
CSARGHIEAFF
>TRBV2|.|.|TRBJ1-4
TGTGCCAGCAGTGAAGATGGGGGGCTGGTGCAACTGACTAATGAAAAACTGTTTTTT
CASSEDGGLVQLTNEKLFF
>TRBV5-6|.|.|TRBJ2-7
TGTGCCAGCAGCTTGGGGCAGGTCTCCTACGAGCAGTACTTC
CASSLGQVSYEQYF
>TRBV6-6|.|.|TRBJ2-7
TGTGCCAGCAGGGACAACTACGAGCAGTACTTC
CASRDNYEQYF
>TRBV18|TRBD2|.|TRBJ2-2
TGTGCCAGCTCACGTTGGACTAGCCCCAGCACCGGGGAGCTGTTTTTT
CASSRWTSPSTGELFF
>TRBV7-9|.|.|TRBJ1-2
TGTGCCAGCAGCTTATTAGTCTCTAACTATGGCTACACCTTC
CASSLLVSNYGYTF
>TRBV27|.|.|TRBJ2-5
TGTGCCAGCAGTTTTCGGCAGGAAGAGACCCAGTACTTC
CASSFRQEETQYF
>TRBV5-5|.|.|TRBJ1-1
TGTGCCAGCAGCGCCCTCGATAGCGGAACTGAAGCTTTCTTT
CASSALDSGTEAFF
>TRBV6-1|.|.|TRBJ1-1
TGTGCCAGCCTGGCCCAGATGAACACTGAAGCTTTCTTT
CASLAQMNTEAFF
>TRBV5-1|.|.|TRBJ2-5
TGCGCCAGCAGCTTGGGCAGGGAGAGCCAAGAGACCCAGTACTTC
CASSLGRESQETQYF
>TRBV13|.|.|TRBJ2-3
TGTGCCAGCAGCTTAGGCAGGGAAGGCCGACAATACTCGGGATCCACCGATACGCAGTATTTT
CASSLGREGRQYSGSTDTQYF
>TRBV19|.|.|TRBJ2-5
TGTGCCAGTAGTATAGAAGAGACCCAGTACTTC
CASSIEETQYF
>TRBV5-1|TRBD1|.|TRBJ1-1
TGCGCCAGCCGGGCCGGGACAGGTAACACTGAAGCTTTCTTT
CASRAGTGNTEAFF
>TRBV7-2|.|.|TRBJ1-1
TGTGCCAGCAGCTTGACGGGGGGAAGGGTCACTGAAGCTTTCTTT
CASSLTGGRVTEAFF
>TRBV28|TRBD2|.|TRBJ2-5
TGTGCCAGCAATGGGGCCGGGGTAGCGGGGGAGACCCAGTACTTC
CASNGAGVAGETQYF
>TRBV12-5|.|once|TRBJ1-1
TGTGCTAGTGCAGCTTTGAACACTGAAGCTTTCTTT
CASAALNTEAFF